The T cell receptor beta chain under discussion was sequenced for a study of T cell repertoires in aging, cancer and after chemotherapy. This CDR3 spans 13 amino acids. V was clipped by 0 bases and J by 5 bases, with 8 bases between them. Germline CDR1 reads SGHRS; CDR2 reads YFSETQ. TCR beta rearrangements were amplified from peripheral blood genomic DNA. Multiplex touch-down PCR with TRB-A/B primers amplified rearranged V-D-J TRB sequences. TCRdb recomputed calls from the multiplex PCR reads with MiXCR, one row per CDR3 protein. The sample holds 2,000 to 2,500 distinct CDR3 sequences, about 33% seen once. Study-level points and caveats: Loss of evenness, beyond lost richness, contributed to age-related TCR diversity decline in cancer patients. Compared with age-matched healthy donors, untreated hematological or solid cancer patients showed higher blood TCR clonality.

On this clonotype itself: Its antigen is as yet unknown.

This sequence joins TRBV5-1 and TRBJ1-1; D remains unclear. The receptor was derived from a human donor with a solid tumor. Source material: blood. In DNA, the CDR3 is TGCGCCAGCAGCTTGGCCCCGGGGACTGAAGCTTTCTTT. Translated, it gives CASSLAPGTEAFF.